The clone carrying this T cell receptor (beta chain) was seen a few times. Its matching antigen is unknown. CDR3 length: 16 amino acids. Deletions cut 6 bases from V and 1 base from J, with 17 bases between. In germline, CDR1 is MDHEN, CDR2 SYDVKM. Clones were sequenced by immunoSEQ multiplex PCR, and TCRdb holds only the in-frame ones, with some missing. This repertoire holds under 30,000 clones, and none appear only once. This record comes from a study of T cells after posttransplantation cyclophosphamide. Notes on the study in general: Skin or GI-infiltrating T cells shared few TRB sequences with blood. TRB clonality was highly associated with recipient CMV seropositivity and reactivation. Later blood repertoires were often dominated by clones from the donor CD8+ memory compartment.

On the day of bone marrow donation, the related graft donor provided peripheral blood. This clonotype was sampled from a woman aged 60 to 75 in good health, CMV-negative, and a related stem cell transplant donor. The V gene is TRBV28, the J gene TRBJ2-3; weak D call: TRBD2 (7 bases). The material sequenced was PBMCs. For the CDR3, the DNA is TGTGCCAGCAGCCCCAGGCGGGGGCGCGGCACAGATACGCAGTATTTT. Amino acids: CASSPRRGRGTDTQYF. Based on the CDR3 plus reference TRBV28 and TRBJ2-3, the full variable domain is DVKVTQSSRYLVKRTGEKVFLECVQDMDHENMFWYRQDPGLGLRLIYFSYDVKMKEKGDIPEGYSVSREKKERFSLILESASTNQTSMYLCASSPRRGRGTDTQYFGPGTRLTVL.